Shown below are 14 T cell receptor beta chains from a single sample sequenced in a study of T-cell reconstitution after alpha-beta-depleted transplantation in children. Molecular barcoding with unique molecular identifiers was used for the TCRbeta library. TCRdb passed the PCR reads through MiXCR, listing each CDR3 protein once. The sample records 600,000 to 700,000 distinct CDR3 sequences, around a sixth being singletons. Material: PBMCs from the stem cell graft donor, obtained from the stem cell graft. Source of these receptors: a human donor who donated a stem cell graft to a child with acute myeloid leukemia.

This chain joins TRBV6-1 and TRBJ2-7; D unresolved. CDR3 length: 14 amino acids. From germline, CDR1 is MNHNS and CDR2 SASEGT. Trimming pared 2 bases from V and 1 base from J, leaving 9 bases between. The CDR3 sequence: CASSELGKSYEQYV. The CDR3 region has the DNA TGTGCCAGCAGTGAATTAGGGAAATCCTACGAGCAGTACGTC.

Concerning this clonotype: A read error may explain this, as a much larger clone is one base away. The genes are TRBV5-1 and TRBJ2-1, with TRBD1 matching 7 bases. The germline V gene encodes CDR1 SGHRS and CDR2 YFSETQ. J lost 3 bases, V lost 4 bases, and 10 bases had no gene match. The CDR3 runs to 16 residues. CDR3 region: CASSKNNRGRYNEQFF. The CDR3 DNA reads as TGCGCCAGCAGCAAAAACAACAGGGGCCGCTACAATGAGCAGTTCTTC.

This chain links TRBV29-1 with TRBJ2-7, with TRBD1 matching over 7 bases. The V and J ends lost 6 bases and 3 bases, in that order; junction bases with no gene match: 11. Per germline, CDR1 SQVTM and CDR2 ANQGSEA. The CDR3 spans 14 residues. CDR3 loop: CSVLGQNLGYEQYF. The CDR3 DNA reads TGCAGCGTCCTGGGACAGAACCTGGGCTACGAGCAGTACTTC.

This chain uses TRBV5-1 with TRBJ2-5; TRBD1 agrees at 10 bases. The CDR3 is 16 amino acids. Per germline, CDR1 SGHRS and CDR2 YFSETQ. Trimming at V came to 3 bases and at J to 4 bases, leaving 9 bases not matched to a gene. The DNA for the CDR3 is TGCGCCAGCAGCTCGAGGACAGGGGGTCGAGGAGAGACCCAGTACTTC. The encoded protein is CASSSRTGGRGETQYF.

There are many counts of this clonotype. The rearrangement links TRBV27 to TRBJ1-5, with TRBD1 as a possible D gene (6 bases). V was clipped by 8 bases and J by 5 bases, with 16 bases between them. The germline CDR1 and CDR2 sequences are MNHEY and SMNVEV (reference sequence). The CDR3 runs 14 residues. CDR3 nucleotide sequence: TGTGCCAGCGCTCCAGGGGACACCTATCAGCCCCAGCATTTT. Its protein product is CASAPGDTYQPQHF.

A few counts support this clonotype. V gene TRBV12-3 or TRBV12-4 combines with J gene TRBJ1-1; no definite D call. V was clipped by 6 bases and J by 4 bases, with 15 bases between them. The CDR3 runs to 14 residues. Here the CDR3 reads CASSRHPLGTEAFF. CDR3 DNA sequence: TGTGCCAGCAGCCGCCACCCGCTCGGCACTGAAGCTTTCTTT.

Note on this clonotype: With a much larger clone just one base away, this may be a read error. This chain joins TRBV6-5 and TRBJ1-1; no clear D gene. Germline V gene lookup returns CDR1 MNHEY and CDR2 SVGAGI. CDR3 length: 15 amino acids. CDR3 residues: CASGYSATSNTEAFF. The CDR3 DNA reads TGTGCCAGCGGTTACTCGGCCACCTCGAACACTGAAGCTTTCTTT.

There are many counts of this clonotype. This chain joins TRBV12-3 or TRBV12-4 and TRBJ1-6; a possible D gene is TRBD1 (5 bases). V lost 5 bases and J lost 6, with 11 bases in between. This CDR3 is built from 14 residues. CDR3 bases: TGTGCCAGCAGTAGGGGTATCGGTAATTCACCCCTCCACTTT. Encoded protein: CASSRGIGNSPLHF.

This clonotype was counted a few times. The V gene is TRBV7-2, the J gene TRBJ2-3; D remains unclear. CDR3 length equals 14 residues. Looked up from germline, CDR1 is SGHTA and CDR2 is FQGNSA. V shed 2 bases and J shed 4 bases, with 10 bases lying between them. Here the CDR3 DNA reads TGTGCCAGCAGCTTAAACTCGGGCCCAGATACGCAGTATTTT. It encodes CASSLNSGPDTQYF.

V usage is TRBV12-3 or TRBV12-4 and J usage is TRBJ2-2; D is unclear. The V and J ends lost 3 bases and 7 bases respectively, with 12 bases between them. There are 14 residues in the CDR3. The CDR3 reads CASSLRTPLGELFF. DNA of the CDR3: TGTGCCAGCAGTTTGAGGACCCCTCTCGGGGAGCTGTTTTTT.

The chain couples TRBV7-3 to TRBJ1-4, with D perhaps matching TRBD1 (5 bases). Trimming shortened V by 5 bases and J by 8 bases, and 15 bases separated the two germline ends. Per germline, CDR1 SGHTA and CDR2 FQGTGA. The CDR3 consists of 14 residues. This chain's CDR3 is CASSRDPWDEKLFF. CDR3 sequence (DNA): TGTGCCAGCAGCCGGGACCCCTGGGACGAAAAACTGTTTTTT. The variable domain in full, with the rest retrieved from reference TRBV7-3 and TRBJ1-4, is GAGVSQTPSNKVTEKGKYVELRCDPISGHTALYWYRQSLGQGPEFLIYFQGTGAADDSGLPNDRFFAVRPEGSVSTLKIQRTERGDSAVYLCASSRDPWDEKLFFGSGTQLSVL.

This clonotype was recorded a few times. The chain recombines TRBV6-2 or TRBV6-3 with TRBJ2-7; D is tentatively TRBD1 or TRBD2 (5 bases each). In germline, CDR1 is MNHEY, CDR2 SVGEGT. Trimming stripped 7 bases from V and 7 bases from J, with 20 bases between. This CDR3 is built from 14 residues. CDR3 in amino acids: CASILQPPWGEQYF. The CDR3 DNA sequence: TGTGCCAGCATCCTACAGCCTCCATGGGGGGAGCAGTACTTC.

Ten or more counts support this clonotype. The gene calls are TRBV10-3 and TRBJ2-7; D is ambiguous. Germline V lookup: CDR1 ENHRY, CDR2 SYGVKD. The CDR3 has 12 amino acids. Deletions cut 3 bases from V and 6 bases from J, with 9 bases between. Here the CDR3 reads CAISEGGFEQYV. CDR3 coding DNA: TGTGCCATCAGTGAAGGTGGGTTCGAGCAGTACGTC.

In this sample, this clonotype turned up many times. This chain links TRBV15 with TRBJ2-1; no clear D gene. Germline lookup yields CDR1 LNHNV and CDR2 YYDKDF (reference sequence). The CDR3 loop spans 15 amino acids. Trimming shortened V by 0 bases and J by 0 bases, and 6 bases separated the two germline ends. The chain's CDR3 is CATSRERSSYNEQFF. DNA for the CDR3: TGTGCCACCAGCAGAGAGAGGAGCTCCTACAATGAGCAGTTCTTC.